This TCR beta chain was profiled in a study of T cell responses to AZD1222 COVID-19 vaccine. The overall study: Some second doses came at about 4 weeks and others at about 12 weeks; these were pooled.

This clone was recorded only once. Its antigen is currently unknown. Study results and limitations: Regions 160-218 and 743-854 held dominance among vaccine-associated CD4 TCRs, which spanned spike. Clonal diversity was possibly underestimated; the donors were predominantly white British and more often female. Increased Spike-specific TCR breadth and depth were observed after two AZD1222 doses.

This table comes from immunoSEQ multiplex PCR, and its TCRdb copy is limited to in-frame clones, with some not included. The data hold 110,000 to 150,000 clones, with around nine tenths observed a single time. The CDR3 is made up of 11 amino acids. Per germline, CDR1 MGHDK and CDR2 SYGVNS. Trimming stripped 3 bases from V and 6 bases from J, with 5 bases between. The sequence was obtained from an adult in good health. The rearrangement joins TRBV25-1 to TRBJ1-1, with D hard to call. The sample was peripheral blood, taken on day 0 of AZD1222 vaccination. CDR3 in DNA: TGTGCCAGCAGTGATAGGGCTGAAGCTTTCTTT. It is translated as CASSDRAEAFF.